This TCR beta chain emerged from a study of CD8+ T cells in alopecia areata. Alopecia areata patients gave lesional scalp punch biopsies and peripheral blood samples. Sorting of PBMCs yielded the CD4+ and CD8+ T cells. Isolated RNA was reverse transcribed into cDNA used as the sequencing template. Assay: immunoSEQ multiplex PCR; the TCRdb copy retains only in-frame clones and omits some. Of 130,000 or so clones in the sample, 40% to 55% were seen once. CDR1 and CDR2 (germline): DFQATT, SNEGSKA (reference sequence). The CDR3 spans 11 residues. V was trimmed by 2 bases and J by 6 bases, leaving 8 bases between them. Study-wide findings and caveats: Scalp sequencing also captures normal skin's resident alphabeta T cells. Especially in alopecia totalis/universalis, lesional scalp showed greater clonality than normal scalp did.

As to this clone: Its antigen is unidentified.

This TCR was recovered from a human donor with alopecia areata. Source material: NKG2D-low CD8+ T cells sorted from blood. The V call is TRBV20-1, the J call TRBJ2-7; D is undetermined. CDR3 DNA sequence: TGCAGTGCTAGAATGATGGGCGAGCAGTACTTC. Encoded protein: CSARMMGEQYF.